The following is a T cell receptor beta chain sequence with its context. This CDR3 spans 13 amino acids. The trim removed 5 bases at V and 7 bases at J, leaving 1 base unmatched. The germline V gene has CDR1 SNHLY and CDR2 FYNNEI. These data originate in a study of CD8+CD57+ T cells in acquired aplastic anemia. CD8+CD57+ cell expansion had been shown by flow cytometry in patients chosen for sequencing. Template material for TCR beta VDJ and CDR3 profiling consisted of genomic DNA. MiXCR, run by TCRdb on the reads, gives a single entry per CDR3 protein. The sample yields around 200,000 distinct CDR3 sequences, about 62% seen once.

The TCR comes from a human donor with aplastic anemia. Sample: sorted CD4+, CD8+, or CD8+CD57+ T cells (not recorded which) from PBMCs. The rearrangement joins TRBV2 to TRBJ1-6; 8 bases fit TRBD1. For the CDR3, the DNA is TGTGCCAGCAGTTGGACAGGGAATTCACCCCTCCACTTT. This sequence encodes CASSWTGNSPLHF.